This T cell receptor beta chain was sequenced during a study of T-cell memory formation after mild COVID-19 (dated by TCRdb to about 2021). Background on the whole study: Most TCR sequence clusters were specific to one of the two donors. In two donors, T-cell clones that expanded and contracted after mild COVID-19 were followed by sequencing TCRalpha and TCRbeta repertoires longitudinally. Two young, previously healthy adult volunteers made up the cohort, one male and one female. What the research found in general, with its limitations: The second-wave clones that peaked on day 37 were not confirmed to be SARS-CoV-2 specific. Contracting CD4+ clones were found mainly in CM and EM memory subsets, while CD8+ clones were enriched in EMRA. Only two mild cases were covered in the study, and larger cohorts including severe cases with pre-infection samples were considered necessary. Some responding clones were detected in pre-infection memory, which suggested that pre-existing cross-reactive memory T cells had joined the SARS-CoV-2 response. From day 15 to 85, contracting clones showed balanced CD4/CD8 phenotypes, whereas a second wave of clones that expanded from day 15 to 37 leaned towards CD4+.

This clonotype was seen only a few times. Its binding antigen is unknown. Base qualities are not provided; no much larger clone lies one nucleotide away. Spanning cysteine to phenylalanine, the CDR3 consists of 15 amino acids. Kept here is only the CDR3 DNA, which spans 45 bases and is read in frame from base 1. Germline trimming amounts to 2 bases on V and 7 bases on J, with 7 as the count of junction bases outside the gene matches. The germline V gene sets CDR1 to MDHEN and CDR2 to SYDVKM. Ficoll-Paque density gradient centrifugation was used to isolate PBMCs. Sequencing was carried out with an Illumina NovaSeq 6000. Using 5'RACE with constant-segment primers, TCRalpha and TCRbeta cDNA libraries were constructed, with sample barcodes and unique molecular identifiers added in the process. RNA was extracted from every sample with Trizol reagent. The libraries were amplified in two PCR steps, and the second step added a second sample barcode and Illumina TruSeq adapters. Libraries were sequenced on an Illumina NovaSeq with 2 x 150 bp paired-end reads. Per the authors' processing: Demultiplexing of reads and collapsing into UMI-guided consensus sequences were performed with migec v1.2.7. With mixcr v2.1.11, UMI consensuses were aligned to TRA and TRB V and J templates and assembled into clonotypes. Expanded or contracted clonotypes were those called significant by both edgeR and NoisET, with noise models trained on biological replicates. edgeR calls used a false discovery rate-adjusted p below 0.01 and a log2 fold-change threshold of 1. As an exploratory analysis of dynamics, PCA with hierarchical clustering was applied to max-normalized trajectories of the 1000 most abundant clonotypes. Separately sequenced CD4+ and CD8+ repertoires were used to assign the CD4 or CD8 phenotype of responding clones. TCRdb reprocessing: public reads trimmed at Q25 with fastp, clones called with MiXCR, in-frame beta chains kept. When rows share a CDR3 protein, they turn into one entry using the most common DNA and genes. The V and J calls and clone size come from TCRdb's table, not from the authors' own analysis. The sample table shows hundreds of thousands of distinct CDR3 sequences, and 15% to 20% are seen once. The top ten clonotypes cover approximately 13% of the sample.

This TCR came from an adult woman who had mild COVID-19 (a few samples of this study predate the infection). The sample titles of this study are shuffled in the database, so cell type and time point are left out; the donor was told from shared clones. Sequencing used PBMCs or a T cell subset sorted from them (not recorded which). The V and J genes are TRBV28 and TRBJ2-1; 8 central bases correspond to TRBD1. The DNA sequence is as follows: TGTGCCAGCAGTTTACAAACGACAGGGGTAAATGAGCAGTTCTTC. This encodes CASSLQTTGVNEQFF.